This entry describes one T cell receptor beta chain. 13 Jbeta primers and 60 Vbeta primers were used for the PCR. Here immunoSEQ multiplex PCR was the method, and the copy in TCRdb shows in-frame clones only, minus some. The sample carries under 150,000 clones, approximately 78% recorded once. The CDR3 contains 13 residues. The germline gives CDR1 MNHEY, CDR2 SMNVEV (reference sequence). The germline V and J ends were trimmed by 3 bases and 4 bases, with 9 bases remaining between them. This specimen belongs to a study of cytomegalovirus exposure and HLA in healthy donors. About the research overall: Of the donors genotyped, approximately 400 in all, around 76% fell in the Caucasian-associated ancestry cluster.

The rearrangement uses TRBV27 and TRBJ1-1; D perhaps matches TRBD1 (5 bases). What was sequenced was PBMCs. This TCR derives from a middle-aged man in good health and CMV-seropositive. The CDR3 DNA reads TGTGCCAGCAGTTTTGGGGGGGGCACTGAAGCTTTCTTT. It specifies CASSFGGGTEAFF.